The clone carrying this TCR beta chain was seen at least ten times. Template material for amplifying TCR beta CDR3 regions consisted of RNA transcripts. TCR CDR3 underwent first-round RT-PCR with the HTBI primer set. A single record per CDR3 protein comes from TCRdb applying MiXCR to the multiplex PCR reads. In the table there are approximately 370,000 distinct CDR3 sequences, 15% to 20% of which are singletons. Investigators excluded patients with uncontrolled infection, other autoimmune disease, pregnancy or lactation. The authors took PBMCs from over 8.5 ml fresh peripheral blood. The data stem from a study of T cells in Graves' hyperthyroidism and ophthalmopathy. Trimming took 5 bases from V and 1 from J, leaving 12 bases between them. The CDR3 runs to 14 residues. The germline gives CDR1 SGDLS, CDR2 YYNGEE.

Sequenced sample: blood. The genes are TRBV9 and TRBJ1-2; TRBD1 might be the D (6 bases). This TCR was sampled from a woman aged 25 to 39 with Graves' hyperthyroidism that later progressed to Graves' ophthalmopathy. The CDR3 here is CASRGGRDNYGYTF. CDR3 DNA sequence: TGTGCCAGCAGGGGGGGCCGGGATAACTATGGCTACACCTTC.